Below are 18 T cell receptor beta chains sequenced from a single sample in a study of T cells after posttransplantation cyclophosphamide. Cyclophosphamide on days +3 and +4 followed busulfan-fludarabine conditioning and a marrow graft. Assay: immunoSEQ multiplex PCR; the TCRdb copy retains only in-frame clones and omits some. The table has 17,000 or so clones, roughly 76% seen once; the top ten hold roughly a third. Sequenced material: CD8+ T cells sorted from PBMCs, taken roughly 1,900 days after a stem cell transplant with posttransplant cyclophosphamide. Receptors originate from a female patient aged 40-49 years who received an allogeneic stem cell transplant from a related donor, was CMV-positive, and had no GVHD. Some T cells could come from the graft donor.

This clone was observed a few times. This CDR3 is CASSFGTGGTDTQYF. Written as DNA, the CDR3 is TGTGCCAGCAGCTTTGGGACAGGGGGCACAGATACGCAGTATTTT. The chain uses TRBV7-6 and TRBJ2-3; 10 positions agree with TRBD1. Unmatched junction bases numbered 1, after V lost 3 bases and J lost 1 base. This CDR3 has 15 amino acids. CDR1 and CDR2 (germline): SGHVS, FNYEAQ.

The chain employs TRBV27 and TRBJ1-1; D perhaps matches TRBD1 (6 bases). Per the germline V gene, CDR1 is MNHEY and CDR2 is SMNVEV (reference sequence). The CDR3 runs to 14 residues. V lost 7 bases and J lost 0, with 12 bases in between. This chain's CDR3 is CASTQGRMNTEAFF. CDR3 DNA: TGTGCCAGCACTCAGGGGAGAATGAACACTGAAGCTTTCTTT.

The rearrangement links TRBV4-1 to TRBJ2-7, with 8 bases that match TRBD1. Unmatched junction bases numbered 3, after V lost 5 bases and J lost 0 bases. The CDR3 loop spans 14 amino acids. From germline, CDR1 is MGHRA and CDR2 YSYEKL. CDR3 residues: CASSYGTGSYEQYF. CDR3 sequence (DNA): TGCGCCAGCAGCTATGGGACAGGCTCCTACGAGCAGTACTTC.

A note on this clone: At one boundary the junction diverges from the germline segment, which might be a read error. This sequence joins TRBV2 and TRBJ2-3; 15 nucleotides line up with TRBD2. The V gene's germline CDR1 is SNHLY and CDR2 FYNNEI. The CDR3 contains 17 residues. CDR3 DNA: TGTGCCAGCAGCGAAGGGACTAGCGGGGGGTACACAGATACGCAGTATTTT. It is translated as CASSEGTSGGYTDTQYF.

The sample holds a few counts of this clone. The chain links TRBV6-6 to TRBJ2-1, with 10 nucleotides matching TRBD2. The V gene's germline CDR1 is MNHNY and CDR2 SVGAGI (reference sequence). The CDR3 covers 12 residues. V shed 8 bases, J shed 9 bases, and the junction held 4 bases outside the gene matches. The CDR3 here is CASGLAGVEQFF. CDR3 coding DNA: TGTGCCAGCGGTCTAGCGGGGGTTGAGCAGTTCTTC.

The rearrangement uses TRBV18 and TRBJ2-2, with no clear D. Germline V gives CDR1 KGHSH, CDR2 LQKENI. This CDR3 region has 18 residues. Trimming shortened V by 4 bases and J by 3 bases, and 21 bases separated the two germline ends. CDR3 DNA sequence: TGTGCCAGCTCACGGTCCGGTTGGCGCACCGCGGACACCGGGGAGCTGTTTTTT. Encoded protein: CASSRSGWRTADTGELFF.

In nucleotides, the CDR3 is TGCGCCAGCAGCCAAGATAAAGAGACCCAGTACTTC. It specifies CASSQDKETQYF. The gene calls are TRBV4-3 and TRBJ2-5; unclear D gene. CDR1 LGHNA and CDR2 YSLEER come from the germline V gene. V lost 0 bases and J 3 bases, leaving 2 bases between the germline ends. CDR3 length equals 12 residues.

The chain combines TRBV5-6 with TRBJ2-7, with 8 nucleotides matching TRBD1. Losses at the gene ends were 4 bases for V and 1 base for J; bases not matched to a gene: 13. This CDR3 spans 17 amino acids. In germline, CDR1 is SGHDT, CDR2 YYEEEE. For the CDR3, the DNA is TGTGCCAGCAGCCCGACTACTTGGACAGGGTTTTCCTACGAGCAGTACTTC. This gives the protein CASSPTTWTGFSYEQYF.

V is TRBV10-3 and J is TRBJ2-7; tentative D call: TRBD1 (6 bases). The germline V gene encodes CDR1 ENHRY and CDR2 SYGVKD. This CDR3 region has 18 residues. Trimming took off 0 bases at V and 2 bases at J, with 20 bases between the two ends. The CDR3 DNA reads as TGTGCCATCAGTGAGTCCGGGACAAGGACCATCGGGGCCTACGAGCAGTACTTC. Its protein product is CAISESGTRTIGAYEQYF.

The genes are TRBV4-1 and TRBJ1-3, with a weak D call TRBD1 (5 bases). V was trimmed by 0 bases and J by 8 bases, leaving 8 bases between them. Germline CDR1 is MGHRA and CDR2 is YSYEKL. The CDR3 contains 13 residues. The CDR3 is CASSQDAGHTIYF. DNA for the CDR3: TGCGCCAGCAGCCAAGATGCGGGGCACACCATATATTTT.

This chain connects TRBV6-1 to TRBJ2-2; 8 bases fit TRBD1. There are 15 residues in the CDR3. Per the germline V gene, CDR1 is MNHNS and CDR2 is SASEGT. Trimming cost V 5 bases and J 7 bases; bases outside gene matches: 9. Written as DNA, the CDR3 is TGTGCCAGCAGTCTAGGACAGGGTTTTCGCGGGGAGCTGTTTTTT. Translated: CASSLGQGFRGELFF.

V usage is TRBV6-5 and J usage is TRBJ2-3; no definite D call. Trimming took off 6 bases at V and 5 bases at J, with 12 bases between the two ends. CDR3 length: 13 amino acids. Germline CDR1 is MNHEY and CDR2 is SVGAGI. The CDR3 coding sequence is TGTGCCAGCAGCCGATTATCGGGAGATACGCAGTATTTT. Its translation: CASSRLSGDTQYF.

The rearrangement joins TRBV11-2 to TRBJ2-7, with D possibly being TRBD2 (5 bases). Germline loops: CDR1 SGHAT, CDR2 FQNNGV. The CDR3 is 14 amino acids. Trimming removed 1 base from V and 4 bases from J, with 11 bases in between. The CDR3 bases are TGTGCCAGCAGCTTAGGCCGGGGTGTTTACGAGCAGTACTTC. This encodes CASSLGRGVYEQYF.

The rearrangement joins TRBV6-5 to TRBJ1-2; 9 bases map to TRBD1. The germline V gene encodes CDR1 MNHEY and CDR2 SVGAGI. Trimming at V came to 7 bases and at J to 4 bases, leaving 10 bases not matched to a gene. CDR3 length equals 15 residues. This CDR3 reads CASTQTRTGAYGYTF. In DNA form, the CDR3 reads TGTGCCAGCACTCAAACCAGGACAGGGGCCTATGGCTACACCTTC.

The sample holds a few counts of this clone. The chain uses TRBV19 and TRBJ2-1; TRBD1 matches 8 bases. The trim removed 3 bases at V and 5 bases at J, leaving 3 bases unmatched. The CDR3 is 14 residues long. The V gene's germline CDR1 is LNHDA and CDR2 SQIVND (reference sequence). The DNA for the CDR3 is TGTGCCAGTAGTATCCCCAGGGGGCACAATGAGCAGTTCTTC. It is translated as CASSIPRGHNEQFF.

This chain uses TRBV18 with TRBJ2-1; 11 nucleotides line up with TRBD2. V shed 3 bases and J 2 bases; nucleotides not matched to a gene: 6. This CDR3 has 17 residues. Germline V CDR1 and CDR2: KGHSH, LQKENI. Here the CDR3 reads CASSPLAGGPPYNEQFF. CDR3 in DNA: TGTGCCAGCTCACCGTTAGCGGGGGGGCCCCCCTACAATGAGCAGTTCTTC.

This chain uses TRBV6-6 with TRBJ2-5; 11 positions agree with TRBD2. This CDR3 spans 16 amino acids. The germline V gene encodes CDR1 MNHNY and CDR2 SVGAGI (reference sequence). V lost 3 bases and J lost 6; bases outside the gene matches: 9. Here the CDR3 DNA reads TGTGCCAGCAGTTATTTGGGGCTAGCGGGGGGACAGACCCAGTACTTC. The encoded protein is CASSYLGLAGGQTQYF.

The CDR3 protein is CASSQSNRYSNQPQHF. CDR3 DNA sequence: TGCGCCAGCAGTCAATCTAACAGGTATAGCAATCAGCCCCAGCATTTT. The chain uses TRBV23-1 and TRBJ1-5; possible D gene TRBD1, 5 bases. TRBV23-1 is reported as an ORF; its role is uncertain. V lost 0 bases and J lost 0, with 9 bases in between. This CDR3 spans 16 amino acids.